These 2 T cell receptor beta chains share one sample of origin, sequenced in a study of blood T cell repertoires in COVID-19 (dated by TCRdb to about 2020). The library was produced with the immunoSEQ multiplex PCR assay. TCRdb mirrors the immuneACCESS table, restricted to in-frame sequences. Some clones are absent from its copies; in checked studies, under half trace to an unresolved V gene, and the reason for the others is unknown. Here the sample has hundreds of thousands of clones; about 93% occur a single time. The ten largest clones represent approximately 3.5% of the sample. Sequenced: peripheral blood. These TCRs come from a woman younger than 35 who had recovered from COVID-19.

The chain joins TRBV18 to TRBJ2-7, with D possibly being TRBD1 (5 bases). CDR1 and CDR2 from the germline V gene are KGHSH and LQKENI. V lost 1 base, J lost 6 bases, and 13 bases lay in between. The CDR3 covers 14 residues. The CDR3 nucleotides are TGTGCCAGCTCACCACAAGGGGTTGAAGGCGAGCAGTACGTC. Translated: CASSPQGVEGEQYV.

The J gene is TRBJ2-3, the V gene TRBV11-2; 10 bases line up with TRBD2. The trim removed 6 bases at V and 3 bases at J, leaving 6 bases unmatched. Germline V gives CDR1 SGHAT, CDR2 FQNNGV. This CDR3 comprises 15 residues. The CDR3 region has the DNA TGTGCCAGCAGTGTAGCGGGAGGTAGGACAGATACGCAGTATTTT. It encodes CASSVAGGRTDTQYF. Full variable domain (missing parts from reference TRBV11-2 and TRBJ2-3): EAGVAQSPRYKIIEKRQSVAFWCNPISGHATLYWYQQILGQGPKLLIQFQNNGVVDDSQLPKDRFSAERLKGVDSTLKIQPAKLEDSAVYLCASSVAGGRTDTQYFGPGTRLTVL.